The 3 T cell receptor beta chains presented below share a single source sample, sequenced in a study of CD8+ T cells in alopecia areata. As the sequencing template, cDNA was produced by extracting RNA and reverse transcribing it. Profiling relied on immunoSEQ multiplex PCR, and the TCRdb table lists in-frame clones only, not all of them. This sample has approximately 98,000 clones; approximately 61% occur once, and the top ten carry roughly 25%. Material: NKG2D-low CD8+ T cells sorted from blood. The source is a human donor with alopecia areata.

This clone occurred a few times. J is TRBJ2-5 and V is TRBV13; 8 bases line up with TRBD1. CDR1 and CDR2 (germline): PRHDT, FYEKMQ (reference sequence). This CDR3 spans 15 amino acids. Trimming removed 4 bases from V and 5 bases from J; junction bases left unmatched: 9. The CDR3 DNA is TGTGCCAGCAGCTCGACAGGGGAGGAAGGGGAGACCCAGTACTTC. Protein product: CASSSTGEEGETQYF.

The chain is built from TRBV6-6 and TRBJ1-4, with D possibly matching TRBD1 (6 bases). This CDR3 is built from 11 residues. Per the germline V gene, CDR1 is MNHNY and CDR2 is SVGAGI (reference sequence). Deletions cut 5 bases from V and 12 bases from J, with 10 bases between. CDR3 amino acids: CASSPTGELFF. The DNA of the CDR3 is TGTGCCAGCAGTCCGACAGGAGAACTGTTTTTT.

This clone was recorded a few times. V gene TRBV5-4 combines with J gene TRBJ2-5; maybe TRBD1 (6 bases). The CDR3 runs 14 residues. V lost 0 bases and J lost 1, with 7 bases in between. Germline V gene sequence: CDR1 SGHNT, CDR2 YYREEE (reference sequence). The CDR3: CASSLEGGQETQYF. CDR3 nucleotides: TGTGCCAGCAGCTTGGAAGGGGGCCAAGAGACCCAGTACTTC.